This T cell receptor (beta chain) appears in the sequencing data of a study of blood T cells in healthy people across ages. Peripheral blood, roughly 11 milliliters per donor, was collected. A second PCR, run for roughly 6 to 11 cycles, used a sample-barcoded 5' primer plus a J-beta primer mix. TCRdb ran MiXCR on the 5' RACE reads and lists one entry per CDR3 protein. The sample lists approximately 490,000 distinct CDR3 sequences; about 24% were seen once. This sample was shared with a second study, whose subject was T cells of mothers and their children. Per that paper: Second-PCR primer M1S introduced sample barcodes and 2-4 random nucleotides. The effect of thymic selection on TCR recombination output is similar between related and unrelated pairs.

The sequencing input was blood. The clonotype comes from a boy aged 10-17 years in good health.

The CDR3 here is CATSDLRRGRRETQYF. The CDR3, as DNA: TGTGCCACCAGTGATTTGCGGAGGGGGCGTCGGGAGACCCAGTACTTC. The rearrangement links TRBV24-1 to TRBJ2-5, with TRBD1 as a possible D gene (7 bases). Germline V gives CDR1 KGHDR, CDR2 SFDVKD. The germline V and J ends were trimmed by 0 bases and 5 bases, with 15 bases remaining between them. This CDR3 is built from 16 residues.